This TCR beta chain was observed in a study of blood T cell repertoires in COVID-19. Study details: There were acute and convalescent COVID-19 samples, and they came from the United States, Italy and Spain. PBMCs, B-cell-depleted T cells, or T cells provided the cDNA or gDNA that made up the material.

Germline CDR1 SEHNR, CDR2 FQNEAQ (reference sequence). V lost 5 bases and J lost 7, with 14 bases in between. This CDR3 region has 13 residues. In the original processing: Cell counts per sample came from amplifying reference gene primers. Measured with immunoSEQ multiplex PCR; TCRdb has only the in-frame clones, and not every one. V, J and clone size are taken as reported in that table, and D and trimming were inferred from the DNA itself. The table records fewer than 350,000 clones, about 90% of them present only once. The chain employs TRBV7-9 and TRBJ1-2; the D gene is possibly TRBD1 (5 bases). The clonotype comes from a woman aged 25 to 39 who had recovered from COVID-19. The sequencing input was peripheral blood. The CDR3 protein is CASSSQGAGGYTF. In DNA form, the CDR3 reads TGTGCCAGCAGCAGCCAAGGGGCCGGTGGCTACACCTTC.